This TCR beta chain emerged from a study of cytotoxic CD8 clonotypes in ibrutinib-treated CLL. Study as a whole: Specimens for response were gathered following a median approximately 11 months of therapy, spanning 6 to 36. Study-wide results and limits: Baseline levels of clonality went above those of age-matched healthy donors and moved with circulating CD8+ T-cell counts.

Extraction of approximately 2 micrograms of genomic DNA from cryopreserved PBMCs supplied material for TCR beta libraries. The intended depth for sequencing was 1 in 200,000 to 1 in 1 million T cells. Here immunoSEQ multiplex PCR was the method, and the copy in TCRdb shows in-frame clones only, minus some. Here the sample spans 250,000 to 350,000 clones, less than 85% being singletons. There are a few counts of this clone. Antigen specificity is unknown. V gave up 1 base and J gave up 3 bases; unmatched junction bases: 6. The CDR3 is 15 amino acids. Germline V gives CDR1 MGHRA, CDR2 YSYEKL. This TCR was recovered from a human donor with chronic lymphocytic leukemia. The rearrangement uses TRBV4-1 and TRBJ2-7; 7 nucleotides match TRBD1. Sequencing was performed on PBMCs, taken at disease progression, from a patient treated with ibrutinib. The CDR3 DNA is TGCGCCAGCAGCCAAGTTACAGGGGAGAACTACGAGCAGTACTTC. Residues: CASSQVTGENYEQYF.